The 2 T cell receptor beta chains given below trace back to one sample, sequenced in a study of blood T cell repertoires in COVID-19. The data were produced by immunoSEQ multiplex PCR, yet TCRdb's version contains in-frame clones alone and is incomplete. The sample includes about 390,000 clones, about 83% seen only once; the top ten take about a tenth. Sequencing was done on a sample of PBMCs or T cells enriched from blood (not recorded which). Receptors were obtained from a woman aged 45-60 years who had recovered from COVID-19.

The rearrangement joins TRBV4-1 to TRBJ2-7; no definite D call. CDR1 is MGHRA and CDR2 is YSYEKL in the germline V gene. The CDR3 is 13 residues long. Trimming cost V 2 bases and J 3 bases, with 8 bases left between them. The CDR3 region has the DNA TGCGCCAGCAGCCAAACCCAGTTCTACGAGCAGTACTTC. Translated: CASSQTQFYEQYF.

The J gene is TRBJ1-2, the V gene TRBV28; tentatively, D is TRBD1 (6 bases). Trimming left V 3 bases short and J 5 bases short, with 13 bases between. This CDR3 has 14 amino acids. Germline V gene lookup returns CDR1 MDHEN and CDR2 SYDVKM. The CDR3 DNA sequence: TGTGCCAGCAGTTTGATAGGGGGGGAATATGGCTACACCTTC. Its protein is CASSLIGGEYGYTF.